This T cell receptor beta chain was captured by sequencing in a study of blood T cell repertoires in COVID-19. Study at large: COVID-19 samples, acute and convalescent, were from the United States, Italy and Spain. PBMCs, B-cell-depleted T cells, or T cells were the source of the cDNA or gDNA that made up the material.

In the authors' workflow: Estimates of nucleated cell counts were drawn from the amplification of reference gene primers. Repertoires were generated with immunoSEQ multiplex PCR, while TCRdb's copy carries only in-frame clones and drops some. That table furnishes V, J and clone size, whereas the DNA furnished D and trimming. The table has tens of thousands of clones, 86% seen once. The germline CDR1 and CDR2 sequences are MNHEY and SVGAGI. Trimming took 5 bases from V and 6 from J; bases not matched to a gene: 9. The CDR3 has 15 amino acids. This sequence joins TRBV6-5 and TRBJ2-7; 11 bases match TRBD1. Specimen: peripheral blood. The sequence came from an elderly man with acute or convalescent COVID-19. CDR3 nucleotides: TGTGCCAGCAGTACCTCTTGGACAGGGGGCTCCGAGCAGTACTTC. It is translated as CASSTSWTGGSEQYF.